This T cell receptor (beta chain) was identified in a study of blood T cell repertoires in COVID-19. Overall study: The study drew acute and convalescent COVID-19 samples from the United States, Italy and Spain. In each case, the material was cDNA or gDNA derived from T cells, B-cell-depleted T cells, or PBMCs.

V was clipped by 4 bases and J by 3 bases; unmatched bases: 9. The CDR3 is 16 residues long. Per germline, CDR1 SGHNT and CDR2 YYREEE (reference sequence). Libraries were prepared by immunoSEQ multiplex PCR; TCRdb keeps only in-frame clonotypes and omits some of them. The sample carries about 6,800 clones, 75% to 90% recorded once. This clone appeared a few times. This chain connects TRBV5-4 to TRBJ2-3; the match to TRBD1 covers 9 bases. The sequencing input was peripheral blood. The source is a human donor in a cohort sampled during active COVID-19. The CDR3 loop reads CASSPDRGSRTDTQYF. DNA of the CDR3: TGTGCCAGCAGCCCGGACAGGGGTTCTAGGACAGATACGCAGTATTTT.